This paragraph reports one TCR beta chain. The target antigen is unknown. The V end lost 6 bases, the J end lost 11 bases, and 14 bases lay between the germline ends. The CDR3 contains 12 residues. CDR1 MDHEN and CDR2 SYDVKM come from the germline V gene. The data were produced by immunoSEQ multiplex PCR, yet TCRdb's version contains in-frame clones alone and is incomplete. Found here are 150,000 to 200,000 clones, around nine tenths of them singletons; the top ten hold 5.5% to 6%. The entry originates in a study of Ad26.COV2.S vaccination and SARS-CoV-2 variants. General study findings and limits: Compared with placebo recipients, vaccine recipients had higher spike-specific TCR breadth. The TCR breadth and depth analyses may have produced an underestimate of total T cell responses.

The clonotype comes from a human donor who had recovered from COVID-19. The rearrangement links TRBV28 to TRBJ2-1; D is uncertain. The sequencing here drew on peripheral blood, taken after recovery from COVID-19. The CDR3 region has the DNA TGTGCCAGCAGGGAATTGACCGCTAAGCAGTTCTTC. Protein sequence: CASRELTAKQFF. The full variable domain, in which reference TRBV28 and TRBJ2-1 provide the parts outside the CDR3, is DVKVTQSSRYLVKRTGEKVFLECVQDMDHENMFWYRQDPGLGLRLIYFSYDVKMKEKGDIPEGYSVSREKKERFSLILESASTNQTSMYLCASRELTAKQFFGPGTRLTVL.